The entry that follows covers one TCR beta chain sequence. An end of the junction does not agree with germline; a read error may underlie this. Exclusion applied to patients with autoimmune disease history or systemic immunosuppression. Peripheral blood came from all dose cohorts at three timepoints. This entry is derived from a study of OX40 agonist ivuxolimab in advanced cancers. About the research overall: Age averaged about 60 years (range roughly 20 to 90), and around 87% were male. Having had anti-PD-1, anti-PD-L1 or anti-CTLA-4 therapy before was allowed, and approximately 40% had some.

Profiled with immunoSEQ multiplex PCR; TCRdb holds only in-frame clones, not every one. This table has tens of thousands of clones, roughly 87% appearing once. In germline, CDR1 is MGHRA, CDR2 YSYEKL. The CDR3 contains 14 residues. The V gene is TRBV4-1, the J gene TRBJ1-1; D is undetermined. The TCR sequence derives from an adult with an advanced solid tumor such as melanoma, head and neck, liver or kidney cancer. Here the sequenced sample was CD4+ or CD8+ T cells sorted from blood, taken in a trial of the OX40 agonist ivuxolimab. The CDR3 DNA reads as TGTGCCAGCAGCCTTGGGCATTCTGGCACTGAAGCTTTCTTT. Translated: CASSLGHSGTEAFF.